Below are 24 T cell receptor beta chains sequenced from a single sample in a study of OX40 agonist ivuxolimab in advanced cancers. Sequencing was performed with immunoSEQ multiplex PCR; in TCRdb, only in-frame clones are kept and a portion is missing. The table shows around 53,000 clones, with 88% occurring only once. The material was CD4+ or CD8+ T cells sorted from blood, obtained in a trial of the OX40 agonist ivuxolimab. Source of these receptors: an adult with an advanced solid tumor such as melanoma, head and neck, liver or kidney cancer.

The rearrangement uses TRBV5-1 and TRBJ2-3; 9 bases are a match to TRBD1. V shed 6 bases, J shed 4 bases, and the junction held 9 bases outside the gene matches. Looked up from germline, CDR1 is SGHRS and CDR2 is YFSETQ. The CDR3 runs to 15 residues. The CDR3 here is CASTRGTGMADTQYF. In DNA form, the CDR3 reads TGCGCCAGCACCCGCGGGACAGGGATGGCAGATACGCAGTATTTT.

The chain recombines TRBV7-6 with TRBJ2-5; TRBD1 matches at 7 bases. With the DNA end fitting TRBJ2-7 better, the J assignment may be wrong. Germline V lookup: CDR1 SGHVS, CDR2 FNYEAQ. The length of the CDR3 is 16 residues. CDR3 DNA: TGTGCCAGCAGCTTAGGTGGAACGGGACAGCCCTACGAGCAGTACTTC. Its translation is CASSLGGTGQPYEQYF.

The V and J genes are TRBV2 and TRBJ1-2; 9 bases line up with TRBD1. The CDR3 is 15 amino acids. Germline-derived CDR1 and CDR2 are SNHLY and FYNNEI. The V gene end was trimmed by 2 bases and the J gene end by 8 bases; junction bases not matched to a gene: 9. CDR3 DNA: TGTGCCAGCAGTGAAACAGGGGGCACCTCTCGGGGCTACACCTTC. This translates into CASSETGGTSRGYTF.

The chain couples TRBV5-1 to TRBJ2-5; D not certain. Trimming took 4 bases from V and 0 from J, leaving 13 bases between them. The CDR3 loop spans 15 amino acids. Germline V lookup: CDR1 SGHRS, CDR2 YFSETQ. The CDR3 DNA follows: TGCGCCAGCAGCCCTAGTCGACACAACCAAGAGACCCAGTACTTC. Translating it yields CASSPSRHNQETQYF.

This clone has a single count. V gene TRBV7-6 combines with J gene TRBJ2-5, with 8 bases fitting TRBD2. V lost 1 base to trimming and J lost 4 bases; unmatched junction nucleotides: 8. The CDR3 extends over 16 amino acids. Per germline, CDR1 SGHVS and CDR2 FNYEAQ. The CDR3 sequence: CASSLVWAGGRETQYF. Written as DNA, the CDR3 is TGTGCCAGCAGCTTAGTTTGGGCGGGAGGAAGAGAGACCCAGTACTTC.

V usage is TRBV6-1 and J usage is TRBJ1-5; D not resolved. CDR1 is MNHNS, CDR2 SASEGT, per germline. Trimming took off 4 bases at V and 0 bases at J, with 4 bases between the two ends. This CDR3 region has 13 residues. In DNA, the CDR3 is TGTGCCAGCAGTGGATATAGCAATCAGCCCCAGCATTTT. Translating gives CASSGYSNQPQHF.

The J gene is TRBJ2-3, the V gene TRBV5-1, with 10 nucleotides matching TRBD2. This CDR3 has 15 residues. The V gene end was trimmed by 3 bases and the J gene end by 4 bases; junction bases not matched to a gene: 5. CDR1 is SGHRS, CDR2 YFSETQ, per germline. The CDR3 DNA sequence: TGCGCCAGCAGCTCCCTAGCGGGAGTGGCAGATACGCAGTATTTT. It translates to CASSSLAGVADTQYF.

The rearrangement joins TRBV2 to TRBJ2-7; a weak D match, TRBD1 (6 bases). Germline lookup yields CDR1 SNHLY and CDR2 FYNNEI. CDR3 length equals 12 residues. The germline V and J ends were trimmed by 4 bases and 3 bases, with 7 bases remaining between them. The CDR3 DNA follows: TGTGCCAGCAGTGGCAGGGGCTACGAGCAGTACTTC. It yields the protein CASSGRGYEQYF. Drawing the rest from reference TRBV2 and TRBJ2-7, the complete variable domain is EPEVTQTPSHQVTQMGQEVILRCVPISNHLYFYWYRQILGQKVEFLVSFYNNEISEKSEIFDDQFSVERPDGSNFTLKIRSTKLEDSAMYFCASSGRGYEQYFGPGTRLTVT.

V gene TRBV11-2 combines with J gene TRBJ2-1, with 7 bases lining up with TRBD2. Germline V gene data show CDR1 as SGHAT and CDR2 as FQNNGV. This CDR3 comprises 13 residues. After removal of 5 bases from V and 10 bases from J, the junction contained 8 bases not matched to a gene. The CDR3 sequence: CASSRGAGVEQFF. CDR3 coding DNA: TGTGCCAGCAGCCGAGGGGCGGGGGTCGAGCAGTTCTTC.

This clone has a single count. The V gene is TRBV2, the J gene TRBJ2-5; TRBD1 might be the D (5 bases). V shed 6 bases and J shed 3 bases, with 17 bases lying between them. The germline V gene has CDR1 SNHLY and CDR2 FYNNEI. This CDR3 comprises 15 residues. Written as DNA, the CDR3 is TGTGCCAGCAGCGTTTGGGGCAGTGCAGAAGAGACCCAGTACTTC. Its protein is CASSVWGSAEETQYF.

The chain uses TRBV27 and TRBJ1-6, with D unresolved. Trimming stripped 2 bases from V and 4 bases from J, with 6 bases between. The germline V gene has CDR1 MNHEY and CDR2 SMNVEV (reference sequence). The CDR3 has 14 residues. The CDR3 here is CASSLGGYNSPLHF. The CDR3 DNA reads TGTGCCAGCAGTTTAGGAGGGTATAATTCACCCCTCCACTTT.

V usage is TRBV27 and J usage is TRBJ2-7, with D possibly matching TRBD2 (7 bases). Germline V gives CDR1 MNHEY, CDR2 SMNVEV (reference sequence). The germline V and J ends were trimmed by 5 bases and 0 bases, with 14 bases remaining between them. The length of the CDR3 is 15 residues. The CDR3 reads CASSQSGTSSYEQYF. The CDR3 coding sequence is TGTGCCAGCAGTCAGAGCGGGACAAGCTCCTACGAGCAGTACTTC.

The rearrangement uses TRBV6-6 and TRBJ2-1; 7 nucleotides line up with TRBD2. The germline V gene encodes CDR1 MNHNY and CDR2 SVGAGI (reference sequence). Trimming cost V 4 bases and J 5 bases; bases outside gene matches: 5. The CDR3 is 14 amino acids. CDR3 protein: CASSLPSGDNEQFF. DNA of the CDR3: TGTGCCAGCAGTTTGCCTAGCGGCGACAATGAGCAGTTCTTC.

The gene calls are TRBV5-4 and TRBJ2-1; 12 nucleotides line up with TRBD2. This CDR3 is 15 amino acids long. Germline V lookup: CDR1 SGHNT, CDR2 YYREEE (reference sequence). V trimming: 4 bases; J trimming: 6 bases; junction bases outside the gene matches: 5. The CDR3 coding sequence is TGTGCCAGCAGCCTGACTAGCGGGAGTGGCAATGAGCAGTTCTTC. Translated, it gives CASSLTSGSGNEQFF.

V usage is TRBV9 and J usage is TRBJ1-1, with D possibly TRBD1 on 5 matching bases. There are 14 residues in the CDR3. Germline V gives CDR1 SGDLS, CDR2 YYNGEE. V lost 4 bases to trimming and J lost 8 bases, with 18 bases between them. Written as DNA, the CDR3 is TGTGCCAGCAGCCGAGACGGAGGGGCGCGGGAAGCTTTCTTT. Its translation is CASSRDGGAREAFF.

This chain joins TRBV7-9 and TRBJ1-2, with a weak D call TRBD1 (5 bases). Between the trimmed V and J ends, which lost 5 bases and 5 bases, there was a span of 15 bases. The CDR3 runs 14 residues. Germline CDR1 reads SEHNR; CDR2 reads FQNEAQ (reference sequence). CDR3 residues: CASSTAQGGYGYTF. DNA of the CDR3: TGTGCCAGCAGCACCGCCCAGGGCGGTTATGGCTACACCTTC.

The chain has TRBV7-3 and TRBJ2-7; D is unclear. The V and J ends lost 2 bases and 1 base respectively, with 9 bases between them. The V gene's germline CDR1 is SGHTA and CDR2 FQGTGA. The CDR3 covers 14 residues. CDR3 sequence (DNA): TGTGCCAGCAGCTTAGCCCCAGGTTCCTACGAGCAGTACTTC. Amino acids: CASSLAPGSYEQYF.

The chain combines TRBV27 with TRBJ2-1; TRBD2 agrees at 9 bases. Per the germline V gene, CDR1 is MNHEY and CDR2 is SMNVEV (reference sequence). The CDR3 sequence is 14 residues long. Unmatched junction bases numbered 8, after V lost 5 bases and J lost 9 bases. The CDR3 spells CASSRGLAGSEQFF. The DNA of the CDR3 is TGTGCCAGCAGTAGAGGGCTAGCGGGAAGTGAGCAGTTCTTC.

The chain carries TRBV7-8 and TRBJ1-1, with 7 nucleotides matching TRBD1. V lost 2 bases and J lost 5; bases outside the gene matches: 2. The CDR3 sequence is 13 residues long. Germline CDR1 is SGHVS and CDR2 is FQNEAQ. The CDR3 DNA follows: TGTGCCAGCAGCTTAACAGGGGCGACTGAAGCTTTCTTT. Amino acid sequence: CASSLTGATEAFF.

The chain combines TRBV28 with TRBJ2-2, with D perhaps matching TRBD1 (5 bases). V lost 6 bases, J lost 8 bases, and 13 bases lay in between. CDR3 size: 13 residues. Germline V gene sequence: CDR1 MDHEN, CDR2 SYDVKM. As DNA, the CDR3 is TGTGCCAGCAGCCGCAGGGAAAGGGGGGAGCTGTTTTTT. Translating it yields CASSRRERGELFF. Complete variable domain (other parts from reference TRBV28 and TRBJ2-2): DVKVTQSSRYLVKRTGEKVFLECVQDMDHENMFWYRQDPGLGLRLIYFSYDVKMKEKGDIPEGYSVSREKKERFSLILESASTNQTSMYLCASSRRERGELFFGEGSRLTVL.

This chain uses TRBV11-3 with TRBJ2-3; 12 positions match TRBD2. From germline, CDR1 is SGHNT and CDR2 YENEEA. The trim removed 5 bases at V and 0 bases at J, leaving 6 bases unmatched. This CDR3 is built from 17 residues. The CDR3 sequence: CASSPRTSGVSTDTQYF. As DNA, the CDR3 is TGTGCCAGCAGCCCCAGGACTAGCGGGGTGAGCACAGATACGCAGTATTTT.

The chain links TRBV7-9 to TRBJ2-7; D possibly corresponds to TRBD1 (5 bases). V gave up 6 bases and J gave up 0 bases, with 9 bases separating them. The germline gives CDR1 SEHNR, CDR2 FQNEAQ (reference sequence). The CDR3 has 13 residues. CDR3 sequence (DNA): TGTGCCAGCAGTACGACAGACTCCTACGAGCAGTACTTC. This codes for CASSTTDSYEQYF.

This chain joins TRBV28 and TRBJ2-3, with 11 nucleotides matching TRBD2. With 5 bases clipped from V and 5 bases from J, the junction kept 6 bases outside the gene matches. The CDR3 covers 15 residues. The germline gives CDR1 MDHEN, CDR2 SYDVKM. CDR3 in amino acids: CASSPTSGRGDTQYF. For the CDR3, the DNA is TGTGCCAGCAGTCCTACTAGCGGGAGAGGAGATACGCAGTATTTT.

The rearrangement links TRBV27 to TRBJ1-6; D call uncertain. Per the germline V gene, CDR1 is MNHEY and CDR2 is SMNVEV (reference sequence). Trimming took off 4 bases at V and 6 bases at J, with 4 bases between the two ends. This CDR3 is built from 12 residues. The CDR3 sequence: CASSSGNSPLHF. CDR3 DNA sequence: TGTGCCAGCAGTTCTGGTAATTCACCCCTCCACTTT.